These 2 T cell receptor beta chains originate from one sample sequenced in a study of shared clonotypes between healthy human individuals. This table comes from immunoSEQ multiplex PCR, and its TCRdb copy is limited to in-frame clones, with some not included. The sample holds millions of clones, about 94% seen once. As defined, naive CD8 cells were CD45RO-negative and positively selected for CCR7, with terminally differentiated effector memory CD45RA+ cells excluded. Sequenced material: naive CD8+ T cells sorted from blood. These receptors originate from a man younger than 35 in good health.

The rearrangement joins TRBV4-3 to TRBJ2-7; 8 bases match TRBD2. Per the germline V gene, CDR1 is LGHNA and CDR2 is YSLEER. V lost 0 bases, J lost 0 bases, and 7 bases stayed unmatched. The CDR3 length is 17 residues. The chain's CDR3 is CASSQEPHREGSYEQYF. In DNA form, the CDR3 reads TGCGCCAGCAGCCAAGAACCCCACCGGGAGGGCTCCTACGAGCAGTACTTC.

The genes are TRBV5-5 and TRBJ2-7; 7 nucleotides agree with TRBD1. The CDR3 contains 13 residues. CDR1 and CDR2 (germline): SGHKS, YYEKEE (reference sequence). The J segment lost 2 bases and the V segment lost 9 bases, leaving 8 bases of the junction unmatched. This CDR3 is CATTQGWPYEQYF. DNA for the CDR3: TGTGCCACCACACAGGGGTGGCCCTACGAGCAGTACTTC. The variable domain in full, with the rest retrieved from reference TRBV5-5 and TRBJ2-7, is DAGVTQSPTHLIKTRGQQVTLRCSPISGHKSVSWYQQVLGQGPQFIFQYYEKEERGRGNFPDRFSARQFPNYSSELNVNALLLGDSALYLCATTQGWPYEQYFGPGTRLTVT.